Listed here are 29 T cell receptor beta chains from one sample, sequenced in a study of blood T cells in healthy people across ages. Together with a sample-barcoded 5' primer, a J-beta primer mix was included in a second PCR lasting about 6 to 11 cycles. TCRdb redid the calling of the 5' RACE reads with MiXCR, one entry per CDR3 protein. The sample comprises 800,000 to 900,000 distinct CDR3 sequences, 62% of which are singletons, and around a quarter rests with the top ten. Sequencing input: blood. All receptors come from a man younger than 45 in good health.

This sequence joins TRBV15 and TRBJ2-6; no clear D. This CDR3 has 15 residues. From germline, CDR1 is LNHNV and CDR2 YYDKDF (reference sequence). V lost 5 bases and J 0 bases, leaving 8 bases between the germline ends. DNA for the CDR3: TGTGCCACCAGCCTATTCCACTCTGGGGCCAACGTCCTGACTTTC. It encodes CATSLFHSGANVLTF. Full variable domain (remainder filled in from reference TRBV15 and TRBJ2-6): DAMVIQNPRYQVTQFGKPVTLSCSQTLNHNVMYWYQQKSSQAPKLLFHYYDKDFNNEADTPDNFQSRRPNTSFCFLDIRSPGLGDTAMYLCATSLFHSGANVLTFGAGSRLTVL.

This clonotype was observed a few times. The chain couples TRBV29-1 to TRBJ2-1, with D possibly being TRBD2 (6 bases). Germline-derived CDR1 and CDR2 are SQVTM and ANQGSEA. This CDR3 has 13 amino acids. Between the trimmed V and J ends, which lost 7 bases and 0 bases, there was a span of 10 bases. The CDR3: CSARGNSYNEQFF. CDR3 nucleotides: TGCAGCGCCCGGGGGAACTCCTACAATGAGCAGTTCTTC.

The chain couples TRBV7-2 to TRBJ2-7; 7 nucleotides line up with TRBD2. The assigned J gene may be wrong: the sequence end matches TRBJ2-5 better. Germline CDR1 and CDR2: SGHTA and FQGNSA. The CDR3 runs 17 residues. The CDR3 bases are TGTGCCAGCAGCTTATGGTCTTCGCGCGGGGGTTTGGAGACCCAGTACTTC. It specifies CASSLWSSRGGLETQYF.

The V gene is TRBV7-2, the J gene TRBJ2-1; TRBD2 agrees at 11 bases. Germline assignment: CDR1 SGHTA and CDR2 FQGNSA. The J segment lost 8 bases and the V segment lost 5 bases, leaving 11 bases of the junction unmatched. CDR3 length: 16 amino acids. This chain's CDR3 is CASSPNSGGAVYEQFF. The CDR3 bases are TGTGCCAGCAGCCCCAATAGCGGGGGGGCCGTATATGAGCAGTTCTTC.

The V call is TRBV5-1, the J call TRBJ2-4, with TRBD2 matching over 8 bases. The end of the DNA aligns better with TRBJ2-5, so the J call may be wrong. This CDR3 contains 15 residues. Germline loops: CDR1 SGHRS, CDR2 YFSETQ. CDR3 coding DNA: TGCGCCAGCACAAGTAGCGGGGCAGCACGGGAGACCCAGTACTTC. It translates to CASTSSGAARETQYF.

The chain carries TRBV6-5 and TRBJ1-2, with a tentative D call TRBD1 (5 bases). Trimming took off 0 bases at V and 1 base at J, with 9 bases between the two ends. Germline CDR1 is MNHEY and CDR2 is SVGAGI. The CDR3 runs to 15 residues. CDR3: CASSYSGQSNYGYTF. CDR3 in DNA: TGTGCCAGCAGTTACTCGGGGCAGAGTAACTATGGCTACACCTTC.

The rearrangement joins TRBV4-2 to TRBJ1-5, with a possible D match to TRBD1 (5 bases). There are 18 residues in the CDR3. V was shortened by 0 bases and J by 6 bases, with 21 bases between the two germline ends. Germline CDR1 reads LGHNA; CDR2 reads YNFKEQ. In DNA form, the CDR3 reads TGTGCCAGCAGCCAAGATGTAGGTCGGCAGGGATCGGGTCAGCCCCAGCATTTT. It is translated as CASSQDVGRQGSGQPQHF.

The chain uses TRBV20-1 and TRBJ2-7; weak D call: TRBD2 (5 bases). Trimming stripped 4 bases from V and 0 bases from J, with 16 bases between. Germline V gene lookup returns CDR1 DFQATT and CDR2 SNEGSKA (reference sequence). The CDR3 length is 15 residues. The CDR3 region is CSATAAGPSSYEQYF. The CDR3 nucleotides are TGCAGTGCTACCGCCGCGGGCCCCAGCTCCTACGAGCAGTACTTC.

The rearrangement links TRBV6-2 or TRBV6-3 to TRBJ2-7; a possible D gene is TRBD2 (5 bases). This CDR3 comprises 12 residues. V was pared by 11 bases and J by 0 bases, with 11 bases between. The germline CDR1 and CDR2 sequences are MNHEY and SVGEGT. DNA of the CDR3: TGTGCCGGAGGAGATAGCTCCTACGAGCAGTACTTC. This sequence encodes CAGGDSSYEQYF.

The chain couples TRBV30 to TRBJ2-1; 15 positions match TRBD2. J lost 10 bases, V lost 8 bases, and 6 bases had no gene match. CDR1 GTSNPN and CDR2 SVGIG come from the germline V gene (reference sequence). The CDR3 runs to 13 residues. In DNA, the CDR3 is TGTGCCGGACTAGCGGGGGGGCCGGGCGAGCAGTTCTTC. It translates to CAGLAGGPGEQFF. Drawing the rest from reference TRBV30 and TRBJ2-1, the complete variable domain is SQTIHQWPATLVQPVGSPLSLECTVEGTSNPNLYWYRQAAGRGLQLLFYSVGIGQISSEVPQNLSASRPQDRQFILSSKKLLLSDSGFYLCAGLAGGPGEQFFGPGTRLTVL.

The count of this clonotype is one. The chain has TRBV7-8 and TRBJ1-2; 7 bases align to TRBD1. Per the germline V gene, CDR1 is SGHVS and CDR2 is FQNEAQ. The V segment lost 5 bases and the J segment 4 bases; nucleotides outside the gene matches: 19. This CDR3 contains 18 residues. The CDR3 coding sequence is TGTGCCAGCAGCATTACAGGGGAAAGGGTCCCAGGAAGCTATGGCTACACCTTC. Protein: CASSITGERVPGSYGYTF.

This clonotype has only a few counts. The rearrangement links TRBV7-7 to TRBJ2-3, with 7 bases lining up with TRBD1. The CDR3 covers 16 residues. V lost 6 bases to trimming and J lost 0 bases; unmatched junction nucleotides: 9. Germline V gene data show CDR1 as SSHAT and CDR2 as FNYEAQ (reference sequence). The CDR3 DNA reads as TGTGCCAGCAGTTTGTCAGGGGGAGCGAGCACAGATACGCAGTATTTT. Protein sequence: CASSLSGGASTDTQYF.

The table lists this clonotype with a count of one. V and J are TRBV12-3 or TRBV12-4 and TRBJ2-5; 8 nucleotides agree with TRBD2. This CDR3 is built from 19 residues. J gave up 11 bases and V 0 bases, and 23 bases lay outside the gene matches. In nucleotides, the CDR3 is TGTGCCAGCAGTTTAGCCCGAGGGGAGGCGGGGGGCCGTATGAATGAGCAGTACTTC. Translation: CASSLARGEAGGRMNEQYF.

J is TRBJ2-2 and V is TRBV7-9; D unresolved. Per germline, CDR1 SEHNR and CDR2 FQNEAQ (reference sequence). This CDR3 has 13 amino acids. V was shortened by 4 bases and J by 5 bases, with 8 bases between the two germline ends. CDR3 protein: CASSSTETGELFF. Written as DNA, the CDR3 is TGTGCCAGCAGCTCAACAGAGACCGGGGAGCTGTTTTTT.

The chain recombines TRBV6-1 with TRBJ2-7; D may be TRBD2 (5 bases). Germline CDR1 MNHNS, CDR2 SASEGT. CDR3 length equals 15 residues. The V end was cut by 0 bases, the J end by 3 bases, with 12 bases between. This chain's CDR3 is CASSEASDYLYEQYF. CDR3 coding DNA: TGTGCCAGCAGTGAAGCTAGCGACTACCTCTACGAGCAGTACTTC.

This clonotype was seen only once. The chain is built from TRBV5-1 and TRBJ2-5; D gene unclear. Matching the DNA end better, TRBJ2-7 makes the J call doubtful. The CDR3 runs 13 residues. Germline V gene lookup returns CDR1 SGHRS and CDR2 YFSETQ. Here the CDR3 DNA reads TGCGCCAGCAGCTTGACCCCAGCCTACGAGCAGTACTTC. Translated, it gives CASSLTPAYEQYF.

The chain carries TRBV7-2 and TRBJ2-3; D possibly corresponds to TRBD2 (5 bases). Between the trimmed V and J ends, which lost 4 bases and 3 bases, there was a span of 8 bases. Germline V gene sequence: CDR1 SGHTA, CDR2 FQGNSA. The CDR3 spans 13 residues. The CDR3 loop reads CASSCRLTDTQYF. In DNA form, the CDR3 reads TGTGCCAGCAGCTGCCGACTAACAGATACGCAGTATTTT.

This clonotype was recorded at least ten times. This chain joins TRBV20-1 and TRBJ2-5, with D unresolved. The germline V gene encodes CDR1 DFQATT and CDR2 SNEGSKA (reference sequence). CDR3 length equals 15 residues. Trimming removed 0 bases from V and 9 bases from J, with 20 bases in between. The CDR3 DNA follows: TGCAGTGCTAGAGATCTAATCTCCGAAAGGGTGTCCCAGTACTTC. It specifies CSARDLISERVSQYF.

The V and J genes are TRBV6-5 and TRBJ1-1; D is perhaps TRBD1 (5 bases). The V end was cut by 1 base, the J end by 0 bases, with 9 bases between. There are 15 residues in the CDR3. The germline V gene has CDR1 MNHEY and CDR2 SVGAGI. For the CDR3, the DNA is TGTGCCAGCAGTTACTGGGGGGGGATGAACACTGAAGCTTTCTTT. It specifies CASSYWGGMNTEAFF.

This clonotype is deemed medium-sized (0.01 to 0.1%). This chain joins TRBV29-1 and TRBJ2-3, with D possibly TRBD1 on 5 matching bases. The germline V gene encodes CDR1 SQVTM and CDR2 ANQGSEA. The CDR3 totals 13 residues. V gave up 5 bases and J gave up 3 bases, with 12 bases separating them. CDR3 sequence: CSVRAGLTDTQYF. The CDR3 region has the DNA TGCAGCGTTAGGGCAGGGTTAACAGATACGCAGTATTTT.

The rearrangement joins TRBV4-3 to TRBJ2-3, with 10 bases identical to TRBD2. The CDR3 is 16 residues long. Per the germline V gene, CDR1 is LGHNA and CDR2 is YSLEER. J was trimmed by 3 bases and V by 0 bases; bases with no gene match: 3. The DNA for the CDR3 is TGCGCCAGCAGCCAAGATCCAGCGGGGGGGACAGATACGCAGTATTTT. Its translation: CASSQDPAGGTDTQYF.

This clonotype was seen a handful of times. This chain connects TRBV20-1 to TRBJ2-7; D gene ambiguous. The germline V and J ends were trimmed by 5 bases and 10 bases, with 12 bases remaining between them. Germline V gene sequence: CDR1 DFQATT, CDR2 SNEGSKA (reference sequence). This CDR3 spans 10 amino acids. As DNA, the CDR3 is TGCAGTGCTCGCCAGGAACCCCAGTACTTC. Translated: CSARQEPQYF.

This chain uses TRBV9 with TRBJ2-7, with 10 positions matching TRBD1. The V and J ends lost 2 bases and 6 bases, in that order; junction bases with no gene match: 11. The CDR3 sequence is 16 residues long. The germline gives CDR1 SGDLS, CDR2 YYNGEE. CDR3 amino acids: CASSVAPGQGTPEQYF. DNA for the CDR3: TGTGCCAGCAGCGTGGCCCCGGGACAGGGGACACCCGAGCAGTACTTC.

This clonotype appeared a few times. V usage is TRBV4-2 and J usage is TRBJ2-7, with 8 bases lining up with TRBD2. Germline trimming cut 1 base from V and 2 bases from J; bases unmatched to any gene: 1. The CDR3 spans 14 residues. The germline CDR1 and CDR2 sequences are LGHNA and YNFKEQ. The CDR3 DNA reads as TGTGCCAGCAGCCAAGTCGGGGGGGCCTACGAGCAGTACTTC. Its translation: CASSQVGGAYEQYF.

The CDR3, as DNA: TGTGCCATCACGGCGGTCAAGTACAATGAGCAGTTCTTC. This translates into CAITAVKYNEQFF. The rearrangement joins TRBV10-3 to TRBJ2-1; D gene unclear. The CDR3 runs to 13 residues. The V end was cut by 7 bases, the J end by 4 bases, with 11 bases between. Germline loops: CDR1 ENHRY, CDR2 SYGVKD.

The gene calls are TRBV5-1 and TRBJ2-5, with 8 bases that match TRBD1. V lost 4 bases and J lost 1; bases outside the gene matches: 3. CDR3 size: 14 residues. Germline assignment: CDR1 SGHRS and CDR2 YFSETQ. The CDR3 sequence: CASSIGQGQETQYF. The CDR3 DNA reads TGCGCCAGCAGCATCGGACAGGGCCAAGAGACCCAGTACTTC.

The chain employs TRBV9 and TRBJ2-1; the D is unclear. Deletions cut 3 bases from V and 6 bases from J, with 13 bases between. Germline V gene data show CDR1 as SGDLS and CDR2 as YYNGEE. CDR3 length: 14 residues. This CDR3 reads CASSAAPSVNEQFF. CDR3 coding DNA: TGTGCCAGCAGCGCCGCCCCAAGCGTCAATGAGCAGTTCTTC.

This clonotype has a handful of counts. CDR3: CASSLGSTGSTTDEQYF. The CDR3 DNA follows: TGTGCCAGCAGCTTGGGGTCGACAGGGTCCACGACGGACGAGCAGTACTTC. The chain uses TRBV5-5 and TRBJ2-7; 7 bases are shared with TRBD1. Germline V gene data show CDR1 as SGHKS and CDR2 as YYEKEE (reference sequence). CDR3 length equals 17 residues. V was pared by 0 bases and J by 5 bases, with 14 bases of the junction left unmatched.

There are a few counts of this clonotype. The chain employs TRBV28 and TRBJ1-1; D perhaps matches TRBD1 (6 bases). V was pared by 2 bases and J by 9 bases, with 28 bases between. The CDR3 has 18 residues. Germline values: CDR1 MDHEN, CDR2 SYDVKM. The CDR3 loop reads CASSLDYSGGRAARKAFF. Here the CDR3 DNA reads TGTGCCAGCAGTTTAGACTATAGCGGGGGCAGGGCCGCGCGAAAAGCTTTCTTT.